This paragraph covers one T cell receptor (beta chain) sequence. The data were obtained in a study of OX40 agonist ivuxolimab in advanced cancers. Across the study: Eligibility rules accepted prior anti-PD-1, anti-PD-L1 or anti-CTLA-4 therapy, and 30% to 40% had some.

With autoimmune disease history or systemic immunosuppression, patients were excluded. Clones were sequenced by immunoSEQ multiplex PCR, and TCRdb holds only the in-frame ones, with some missing. Of about 55,000 clones listed, almost 85% were seen once; the top ten hold 3.5% to 5.5%. The sample consisted of CD4+ or CD8+ T cells sorted from blood, taken in a trial of the OX40 agonist ivuxolimab. The clonotype was recovered from an adult with an advanced solid tumor such as melanoma, head and neck, liver or kidney cancer.

CDR3 residues: CASSSTGNYGYTF. The CDR3 coding sequence is TGTGCCAGCAGCTCGACAGGGAACTATGGCTACACCTTC. V usage is TRBV5-4 and J usage is TRBJ1-2, with 7 positions matching TRBD1. The CDR3 spans 13 residues. Unmatched junction bases numbered 1, after V lost 3 bases and J lost 2 bases. Germline V gives CDR1 SGHNT, CDR2 YYREEE (reference sequence).